This is a list of T cell receptor beta chains from one sample in a study of CD8 T cells in Susac syndrome. TCRdb re-analysed the immunoSEQ multiplex PCR reads in MiXCR, keeping a single row per CDR3 protein. The table has some 300,000 distinct CDR3 sequences, approximately 85% seen once; the top ten hold approximately 0.2%. What was sequenced was CD8+ T cells from PBMCs. These receptors were collected from a human donor with multiple sclerosis. The CDR3 runs from the conserved cysteine through the conserved F or W. D genes are given only for firm matches. Clone size is stated in some rows and not others, as once, few, many or a class when expanded.

v_call	j_call	clone_size	d_call	cdr3_aa	cdr3_nt
TRBV19	TRBJ2-6	.	TRBD1	CASSISPGGNVLTF	TGTGCCAGTAGTATAAGTCCAGGGGGCAACGTCCTGACTTTC
TRBV7-9	TRBJ1-4	.	.	CASSFLQGPPTNEKLFF	TGTGCCAGCAGCTTTCTTCAGGGGCCTCCAACTAATGAAAAACTGTTTTTT
TRBV6-5	TRBJ1-3	.	TRBD1	CASSLEQGARNTIYF	TGTGCCAGCAGTCTAGAACAGGGGGCGCGGAACACCATATATTTT
TRBV11-2	TRBJ2-7	.	TRBD1	CASSPTGQGRYEQYF	TGTGCCAGCAGCCCGACAGGACAGGGAAGGTACGAGCAGTACTTC
TRBV7-8	TRBJ1-2	few	TRBD1	CASRPLQGASGYGYTF	TGTGCCAGCAGACCGCTACAGGGGGCGTCGGGCTATGGCTACACCTTC
TRBV7-9	TRBJ1-2	.	.	CASSWGAQEVNYGYTF	TGTGCCAGCAGCTGGGGGGCGCAGGAGGTTAACTATGGCTACACCTTC
TRBV19	TRBJ2-7	.	.	CASSPTGFEQYF	TGTGCCAGTAGTCCTACGGGCTTCGAGCAGTACTTC
TRBV28	TRBJ2-5	.	.	CASSWGVGIVETQYF	TGTGCCAGCAGTTGGGGAGTGGGAATAGTAGAGACCCAGTACTTC
TRBV23-1	TRBJ2-7	.	TRBD2	CASSQGRGSGRPSHEQYF	TGCGCCAGCAGCCAGGGAAGGGGCAGCGGGAGGCCCTCCCACGAGCAGTACTTC
TRBV24-1	TRBJ2-2	.	.	CASSDQSTDGANTGELFF	TGTGCCTCCAGTGACCAATCGACCGACGGTGCGAACACCGGGGAGCTGTTTTTT
TRBV4-2	TRBJ2-5	few	.	CASSQVGWDTQETQYF	TGTGCCAGCAGCCAAGTCGGTTGGGACACTCAAGAGACCCAGTACTTC
TRBV6-2/TRBV6-3	TRBJ2-7	few	TRBD1	CASRMGQILEHEQYF	TGTGCCAGCAGGATGGGACAGATCCTTGAGCACGAGCAGTACTTC
TRBV10-3	TRBJ2-3	.	.	CAIRRPEGADTQYF	TGTGCCATCCGACGACCGGAGGGAGCAGATACGCAGTATTTT
TRBV28	TRBJ2-5	.	TRBD1	CASSPSHRGRRETQYF	TGTGCCAGCAGCCCGAGTCACAGGGGGCGACGCGAGACCCAGTACTTC
TRBV4-1	TRBJ1-4	once	.	CASRARSREEKLFF	TGCGCCAGCAGGGCCCGGTCCAGGGAGGAAAAACTGTTTTTT
TRBV7-9	TRBJ1-2	once	.	CASSFPDTGKDYGYTF	TGTGCCAGCAGCTTCCCCGATACAGGGAAGGACTATGGCTACACCTTC
TRBV6-5	TRBJ2-6	few	.	CASSQGSGANVLTF	TGTGCCAGCTCGCAGGGATCTGGGGCCAACGTCCTGACTTTC
TRBV5-1	TRBJ2-1	.	.	CASSPSTGTYKFF	TGCGCCAGCAGCCCATCCACAGGGACGTATAAGTTCTTC
TRBV19	TRBJ1-2	.	.	CASSMARAGNGYTF	TGTGCCAGTAGTATGGCCAGGGCGGGAAATGGCTACACCTTC